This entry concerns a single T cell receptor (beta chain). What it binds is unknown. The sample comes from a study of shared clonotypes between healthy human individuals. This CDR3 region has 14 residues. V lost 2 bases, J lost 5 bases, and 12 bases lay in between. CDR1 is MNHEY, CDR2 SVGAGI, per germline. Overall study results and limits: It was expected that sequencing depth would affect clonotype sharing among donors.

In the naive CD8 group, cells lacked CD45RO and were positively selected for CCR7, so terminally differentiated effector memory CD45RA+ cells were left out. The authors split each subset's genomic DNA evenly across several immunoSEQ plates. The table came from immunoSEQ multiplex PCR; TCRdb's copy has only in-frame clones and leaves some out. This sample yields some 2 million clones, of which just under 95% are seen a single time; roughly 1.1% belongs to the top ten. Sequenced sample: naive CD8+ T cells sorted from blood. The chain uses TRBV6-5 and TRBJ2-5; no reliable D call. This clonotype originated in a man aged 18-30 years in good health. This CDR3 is CASSYSVMEETQYF. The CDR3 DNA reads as TGTGCCAGCAGTTACAGTGTTATGGAGGAGACCCAGTACTTC.